Listed below are T cell receptor beta chains from one sample, sequenced in a study of prognosis after radiotherapy for stage I lung cancer. TCRdb reprocessed the multiplex PCR reads via MiXCR and lists one record per CDR3 protein. The table records about 18,000 distinct CDR3 sequences, over 25% of them present only once. The sequencing here drew on PBMCs, taken before or after stereotactic body radiation therapy (not recorded which). The receptors were gathered from a donor over 45 with non-small cell lung cancer. The CDR3 runs from the conserved cysteine through the conserved F or W. The D gene is left open where the match is weak. The listing skips clone size in some rows; elsewhere it reads once, few, many or a size class.

clone_size d_call j_call v_call cdr3_aa cdr3_nt
few TRBD2 TRBJ2-5 TRBV5-4 CASSNPTSGRTQETQYF TGTGCCAGCAGCAACCCGACTAGCGGGAGGACCCAAGAGACCCAGTACTTC
many TRBD1 TRBJ2-7 TRBV6-1 CASSDATRRGRVEQYF TGTGCCAGCAGTGATGCTACCCGCAGGGGGCGCGTGGAGCAGTACTTC
many TRBD2 TRBJ2-1 TRBV7-3 CASSSGGGDEQFF TGTGCCAGCAGCTCTGGCGGGGGGGATGAGCAGTTCTTC
many - TRBJ2-2 TRBV4-3 CASSQDWLGATGELFF TGCGCCAGCAGCCAAGATTGGTTAGGGGCCACCGGGGAGCTGTTTTTT
many - TRBJ2-7 TRBV5-1 CASSSAGHRPSYEQYF TGCGCCAGCAGCTCGGCCGGACACAGGCCCTCCTACGAGCAGTACTTC
- - TRBJ1-6 TRBV6-2/TRBV6-3 CACSSGQSPLHF TGCGCCTGCAGTTCAGGACAGTCACCCCTCCACTTT
many - TRBJ1-2 TRBV2 CASSEEKGDGGYTF TGTGCCAGCAGTGAAGAAAAGGGCGACGGTGGCTACACCTTC
many - TRBJ2-3 TRBV6-4 CASSLLEGGSTDTQYF TGTGCCAGCAGCCTCCTGGAAGGAGGGAGCACAGATACGCAGTATTTT
many TRBD2 TRBJ2-7 TRBV20-1 CSARGLLAGAYEQYF TGCAGTGCTAGAGGACTTCTAGCGGGGGCCTACGAGCAGTACTTC
many - TRBJ2-7 TRBV20-1 CSAFPSGVVFSEQYF TGCAGTGCTTTTCCCTCGGGGGTAGTGTTTAGCGAGCAGTACTTC
many TRBD2 TRBJ2-2 TRBV12-3/TRBV12-4 CASRPSGDTTGELFF TGTGCCAGCAGACCCAGCGGGGATACCACCGGGGAGCTGTTTTTT
many TRBD1 TRBJ1-1 TRBV7-9 CASSGQGGTEAFF TGTGCCAGCAGCGGACAGGGGGGGACTGAAGCTTTCTTT
- TRBD1 TRBJ2-1 TRBV6-1 CASRPTGNSYNEQFF TGTGCCAGCCGACCGACAGGGAACTCCTACAATGAGCAGTTCTTC
many TRBD2 TRBJ2-3 TRBV30 CAWDGTSGSTPDTQYF TGTGCCTGGGACGGGACTAGCGGGAGTACCCCAGATACGCAGTATTTT
- TRBD1 TRBJ1-2 TRBV2 CASSRQGSFYAYTF TGTGCCAGCAGTCGACAGGGTTCGTTCTATGCCTACACCTTC
many - TRBJ1-2 TRBV20-1 CSARMGGYGYTF TGCAGTGCTAGAATGGGAGGCTATGGCTACACCTTC
- - TRBJ1-3 TRBV6-1 CASIGGSSGNTIYF TGTGCCAGCATTGGGGGGAGCTCTGGAAACACCATATATTTT
many TRBD2 TRBJ2-1 TRBV5-6 CASLAGGANEQFF TGTGCCAGCCTAGCGGGAGGAGCGAATGAGCAGTTCTTC
- TRBD1 TRBJ1-1 TRBV6-1 CPSSKTEDRGTEAFF TGTCCCAGCAGCAAAACTGAAGACAGGGGGACTGAAGCTTTCTTT
- TRBD2 TRBJ2-7 TRBV27 CQQIHSSGRIHEQYF TGCCAGCAGATTCACTCTAGCGGGAGGATCCACGAGCAGTACTTC
many - TRBJ2-7 TRBV5-1 CASSTGARSSYEQYF TGCGCCAGCAGCACGGGGGCCCGTAGCTCCTACGAGCAGTACTTC
many TRBD1 TRBJ2-5 TRBV7-2 CASSLPGQGGETQYF TGTGCCAGCAGCTTACCGGGACAGGGGGGGGAGACCCAGTACTTC
- TRBD1 TRBJ1-1 TRBV12-5 CVSGLDHRSGGTEAFF TGTGTTAGTGGTTTGGACCACCGGTCAGGGGGCACTGAAGCTTTCTTT
- - TRBJ2-7 TRBV19 CAIGVGDWTYEQYF TGTGCCATTGGTGTTGGGGACTGGACCTACGAGCAGTACTTC
- - TRBJ1-2 TRBV7-2 CASPSSAVNYGYTF TGTGCCAGCCCAAGCTCCGCAGTCAACTATGGCTACACCTTC
many TRBD2 TRBJ2-1 TRBV7-8 CASSDSVTSGRNEQFF TGTGCCAGCAGCGACAGTGTGACTAGCGGGAGAAATGAGCAGTTCTTC
many - TRBJ2-7 TRBV7-8 CASSDRRISSYEQYF TGTGCCAGCAGCGACCGGCGAATAAGTTCCTACGAGCAGTACTTC
many - TRBJ2-1 TRBV28 CASSLGSSYNEQFF TGTGCCAGCAGTCTGGGGAGCTCCTACAATGAGCAGTTCTTC
many - TRBJ1-2 TRBV7-9 CASSLEVVNYGYTF TGTGCCAGCAGCTTAGAAGTGGTTAACTATGGCTACACCTTC
medium-sized TRBD1 TRBJ2-1 TRBV6-1 CASSGQGAYNEQFF TGTGCCAGCTCGGGGCAGGGGGCCTACAATGAGCAGTTCTTC
many - TRBJ2-4 TRBV20-1 CSARDDLAKNIQYF TGCAGTGCTAGAGATGATCTAGCCAAAAACATTCAGTACTTC
many - TRBJ2-2 TRBV28 CASSPLSRSTGELFF TGTGCCAGCAGCCCCCTAAGTAGGTCCACCGGGGAGCTGTTTTTT
- - TRBJ2-3 TRBV9 CASSVGTRGTDTQYF TGTGCCAGCAGCGTAGGGACCCGGGGGACAGATACGCAGTATTTT
many - TRBJ2-6 TRBV12-3/TRBV12-4 CASSLYRAGANVLTF TGTGCCAGCAGTTTATACCGGGCTGGGGCCAACGTCCTGACTTTC
many - TRBJ2-5 TRBV6-1 CASMERLGGETQYF TGTGCCAGCATGGAGAGACTAGGAGGCGAGACCCAGTACTTC
many - TRBJ2-1 TRBV5-1 CASSQAGGGEQFF TGCGCCAGCAGCCAAGCCGGGGGCGGTGAGCAGTTCTTC
many TRBD2 TRBJ2-1 TRBV7-9 CASSLNFLTSGSTYNEQFF TGTGCCAGCAGCCTAAACTTTTTAACTAGCGGGAGTACCTACAATGAGCAGTTCTTC
many TRBD1 TRBJ2-7 TRBV28 CASSAPDRGLGQYF TGTGCCAGCAGTGCCCCGGACAGGGGGCTAGGGCAGTACTTC
many TRBD2 TRBJ2-3 TRBV9 CASSVGAGEAQNTQYF TGTGCCAGCAGCGTAGGTGCGGGGGAGGCACAGAATACGCAGTATTTT
many - TRBJ1-2 TRBV20-1 CSAPTGARDGYTF TGCAGTGCCCCGACGGGGGCAAGAGATGGCTACACCTTC
medium-sized TRBD2 TRBJ2-3 TRBV5-1 CASSETLLATPTYTQYF TGCGCCAGCAGCGAGACCCTACTAGCGACTCCCACATATACGCAGTATTTT
many - TRBJ1-5 TRBV7-2 CASSFSGGRNQPQHF TGTGCCAGCAGCTTTTCCGGGGGGCGCAATCAGCCCCAGCATTTT
many - TRBJ2-5 TRBV6-2/TRBV6-3 CATTEETQYF TGTGCCACGACGGAAGAGACCCAGTACTTC
many TRBD2 TRBJ2-1 TRBV6-5 CASSYTSGRNEQFF TGTGCCAGCAGTTATACTAGCGGGAGGAATGAGCAGTTCTTC
many - TRBJ2-3 TRBV24-1 CATSDSTDTQYF TGTGCCACCAGTGACTCCACAGATACGCAGTATTTT
many - TRBJ2-7 TRBV7-2 CASSLARGGRAYEQYF TGTGCCAGCAGCTTAGCTAGGGGGGGGAGGGCCTACGAGCAGTACTTC
- - TRBJ2-5 TRBV28 CASMTTGRRETQYF TGTGCCAGCATGACTACAGGGAGGAGAGAGACCCAGTACTTC
- - TRBJ2-2 TRBV6-5 CASSYVGMWNTGELFF TGTGCCAGCAGTTACGTCGGTATGTGGAACACCGGGGAGCTGTTTTTT
- TRBD2 TRBJ2-1 TRBV4-2 CASSVFSGSDDHFF TGTGCCAGCAGCGTGTTTAGCGGGAGCGATGATCATTTCTTC
many TRBD1 TRBJ1-1 TRBV5-1 CASSERTGGNTEAFF TGCGCCAGCAGCGAAAGGACAGGGGGCAACACTGAAGCTTTCTTT
many TRBD2 TRBJ2-3 TRBV27 CASIPLAGVGSTDTQYF TGTGCCAGCATTCCTTTAGCGGGAGTGGGGAGCACAGATACGCAGTATTTT
many - TRBJ2-3 TRBV28 CASSLGGGGMNTQYF TGTGCCAGCAGTTTGGGGGGCGGGGGTATGAATACGCAGTATTTT
many TRBD1 TRBJ1-2 TRBV28 CASSFRDRPNYGYTF TGTGCCAGCAGTTTTAGGGACAGGCCTAACTATGGCTACACCTTC
many TRBD1 TRBJ2-3 TRBV29-1 CSVVQGQLTQYF TGCAGCGTGGTACAGGGGCAGCTTACGCAGTATTTT
many TRBD1 TRBJ1-1 TRBV20-1 CSALGQGEGEAFF TGCAGTGCCCTGGGACAGGGGGAGGGTGAAGCTTTCTTT